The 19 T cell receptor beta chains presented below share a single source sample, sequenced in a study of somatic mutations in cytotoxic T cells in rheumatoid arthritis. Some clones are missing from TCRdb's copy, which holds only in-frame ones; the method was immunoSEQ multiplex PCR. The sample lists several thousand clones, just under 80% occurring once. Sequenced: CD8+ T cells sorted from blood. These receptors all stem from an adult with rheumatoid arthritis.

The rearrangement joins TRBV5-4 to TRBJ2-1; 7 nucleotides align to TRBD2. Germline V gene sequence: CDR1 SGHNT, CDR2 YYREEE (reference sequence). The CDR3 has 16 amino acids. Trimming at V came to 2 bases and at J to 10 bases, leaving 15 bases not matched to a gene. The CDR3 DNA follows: TGTGCCAGCAGCTTAAGGGACTACCAACGGAGAGGGGAGCAGTTCTTC. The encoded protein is CASSLRDYQRRGEQFF.

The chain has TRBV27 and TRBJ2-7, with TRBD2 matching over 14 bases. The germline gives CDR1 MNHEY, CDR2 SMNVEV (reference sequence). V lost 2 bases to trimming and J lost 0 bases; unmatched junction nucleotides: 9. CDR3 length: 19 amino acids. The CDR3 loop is CASSLTSGLAGAFSYEQYF. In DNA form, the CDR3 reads TGTGCCAGCAGTTTAACCTCGGGACTAGCGGGAGCCTTCTCCTACGAGCAGTACTTC.

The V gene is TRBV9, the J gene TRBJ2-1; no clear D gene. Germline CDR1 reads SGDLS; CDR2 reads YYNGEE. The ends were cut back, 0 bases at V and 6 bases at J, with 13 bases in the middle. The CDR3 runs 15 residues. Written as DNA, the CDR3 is TGTGCCAGCAGCGTAGGCGCAAATCCGACCAATGAGCAGTTCTTC. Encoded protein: CASSVGANPTNEQFF.

The CDR3 nucleotides are TGTGCCAGCGATTTAGACAGGAATAATTCACCCCTCCACTTT. It is translated as CASDLDRNNSPLHF. This chain connects TRBV6-1 to TRBJ1-6, with a tentative D call TRBD1 (6 bases). This CDR3 has 14 residues. V lost 8 bases and J 5 bases, leaving 13 bases between the germline ends. Germline loops: CDR1 MNHNS, CDR2 SASEGT.

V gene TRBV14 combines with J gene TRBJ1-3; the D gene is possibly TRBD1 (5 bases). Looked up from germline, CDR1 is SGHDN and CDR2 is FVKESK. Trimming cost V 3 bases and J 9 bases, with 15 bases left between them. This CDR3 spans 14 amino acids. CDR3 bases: TGTGCCAGCAGCCATGAGGGGCCGCGATCCACCATATATTTT. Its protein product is CASSHEGPRSTIYF.

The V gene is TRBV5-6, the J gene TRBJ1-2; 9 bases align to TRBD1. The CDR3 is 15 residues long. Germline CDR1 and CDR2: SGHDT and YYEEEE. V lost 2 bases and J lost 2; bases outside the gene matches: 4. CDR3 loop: CASSFPDRGNYGYTF. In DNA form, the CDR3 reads TGTGCCAGCAGCTTCCCAGACAGGGGGAACTATGGCTACACCTTC.

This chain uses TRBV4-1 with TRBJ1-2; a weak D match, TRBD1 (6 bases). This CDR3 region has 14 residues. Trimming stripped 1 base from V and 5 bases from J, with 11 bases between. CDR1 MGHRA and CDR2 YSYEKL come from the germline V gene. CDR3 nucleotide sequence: TGCGCCAGCAGCCAAGTAACAGGGTTGTATGGCTACACCTTC. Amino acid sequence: CASSQVTGLYGYTF.

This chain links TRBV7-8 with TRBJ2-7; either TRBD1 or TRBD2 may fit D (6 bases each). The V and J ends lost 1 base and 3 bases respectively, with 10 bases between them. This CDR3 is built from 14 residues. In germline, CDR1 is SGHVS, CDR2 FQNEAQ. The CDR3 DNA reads TGTGCCAGCAGCTTAGAGGGGGGAGTCTACGAGCAGTACGTC. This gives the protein CASSLEGGVYEQYV.

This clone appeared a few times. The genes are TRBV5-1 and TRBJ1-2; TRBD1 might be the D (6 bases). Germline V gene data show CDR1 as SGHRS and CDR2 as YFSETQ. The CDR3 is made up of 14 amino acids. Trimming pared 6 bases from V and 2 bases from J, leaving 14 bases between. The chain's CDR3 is CASNVDRINYGYTF. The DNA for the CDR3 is TGCGCCAGCAATGTCGACAGGATAAACTATGGCTACACCTTC.

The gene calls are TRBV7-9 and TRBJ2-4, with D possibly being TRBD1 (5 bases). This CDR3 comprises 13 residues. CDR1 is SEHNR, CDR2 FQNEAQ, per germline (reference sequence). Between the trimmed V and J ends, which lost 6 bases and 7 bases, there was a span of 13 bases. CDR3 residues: CASSIRGLNIQYF. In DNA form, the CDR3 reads TGTGCCAGCAGTATTAGGGGCCTTAACATTCAGTACTTC.

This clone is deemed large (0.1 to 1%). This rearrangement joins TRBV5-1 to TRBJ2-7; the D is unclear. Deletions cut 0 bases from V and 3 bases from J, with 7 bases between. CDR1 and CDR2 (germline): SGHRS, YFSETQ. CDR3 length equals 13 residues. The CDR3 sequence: CASSLGAGYEQYV. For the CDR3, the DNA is TGCGCCAGCAGCTTGGGGGCAGGCTACGAGCAGTACGTC.

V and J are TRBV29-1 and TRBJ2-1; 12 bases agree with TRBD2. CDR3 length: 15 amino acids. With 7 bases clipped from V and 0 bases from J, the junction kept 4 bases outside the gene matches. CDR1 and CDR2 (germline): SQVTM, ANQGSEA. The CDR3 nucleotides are TGCAGCGCCGGACTAGCGGGATCCTCCTACAATGAGCAGTTCTTC. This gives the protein CSAGLAGSSYNEQFF.

The CDR3 region is CASTPPGSNQPQHF. As DNA, the CDR3 is TGTGCCAGCACCCCCCCGGGTAGCAATCAGCCCCAGCATTTT. V usage is TRBV28 and J usage is TRBJ1-5; D remains ambiguous. In germline, CDR1 is MDHEN, CDR2 SYDVKM. The CDR3 is made up of 14 amino acids. The V end was cut by 7 bases, the J end by 0 bases, with 10 bases between.

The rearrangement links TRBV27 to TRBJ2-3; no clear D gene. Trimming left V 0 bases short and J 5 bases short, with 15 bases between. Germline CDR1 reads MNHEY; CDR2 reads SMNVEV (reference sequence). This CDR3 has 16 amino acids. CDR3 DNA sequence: TGTGCCAGCAGTTTATCCGAGGACGACCTGGGAGATACGCAGTATTTT. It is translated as CASSLSEDDLGDTQYF.

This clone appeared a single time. This CDR3 is CASSLARTGRGSPLHF. The CDR3 coding sequence is TGTGCCAGCAGCTTAGCCAGGACAGGGAGGGGGTCACCCCTCCACTTT. The chain is built from TRBV7-9 and TRBJ1-6, with 8 bases that match TRBD1. With V trimmed by 0 bases and J by 10 bases, 8 bases remained unmatched. Germline assignment: CDR1 SEHNR and CDR2 FQNEAQ (reference sequence). The CDR3 has 16 amino acids.

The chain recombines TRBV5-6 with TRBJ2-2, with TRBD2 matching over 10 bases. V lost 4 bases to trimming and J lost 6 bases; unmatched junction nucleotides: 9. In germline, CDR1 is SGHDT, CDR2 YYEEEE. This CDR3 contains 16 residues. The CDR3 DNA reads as TGTGCCAGCAGCCCAGGTGCTAGCGGGGGTCCCGGGGAGCTGTTTTTT. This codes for CASSPGASGGPGELFF. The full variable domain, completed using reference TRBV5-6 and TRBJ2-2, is DAGVTQSPTHLIKTRGQQVTLRCSPKSGHDTVSWYQQALGQGPQFIFQYYEEEERQRGNFPDRFSGHQFPNYSSELNVNALLLGDSALYLCASSPGASGGPGELFFGEGSRLTVL.

The CDR3 loop reads CASSQVQGAGEQYF. The CDR3 DNA reads TGTGCCAGCAGCCAGGTACAGGGGGCGGGTGAGCAGTACTTC. The chain employs TRBV14 and TRBJ2-7; 9 nucleotides agree with TRBD1. Trimming took 3 bases from V and 7 from J; bases not matched to a gene: 7. CDR3 length equals 14 residues. Germline CDR1 reads SGHDN; CDR2 reads FVKESK. Full variable domain (outside the CDR3, taken from reference TRBV14 and TRBJ2-7): EAGVTQFPSHSVIEKGQTVTLRCDPISGHDNLYWYRRVMGKEIKFLLHFVKESKQDESGMPNNRFLAERTGGTYSTLKVQPAELEDSGVYFCASSQVQGAGEQYFGPGTRLTVT.

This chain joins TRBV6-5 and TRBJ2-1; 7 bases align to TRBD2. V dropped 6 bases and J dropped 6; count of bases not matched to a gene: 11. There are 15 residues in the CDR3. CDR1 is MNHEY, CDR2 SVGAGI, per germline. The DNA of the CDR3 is TGTGCCAGCAGCAAATTGCGGGAGCCCCGCAATGAGCAGTTCTTC. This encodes CASSKLREPRNEQFF.

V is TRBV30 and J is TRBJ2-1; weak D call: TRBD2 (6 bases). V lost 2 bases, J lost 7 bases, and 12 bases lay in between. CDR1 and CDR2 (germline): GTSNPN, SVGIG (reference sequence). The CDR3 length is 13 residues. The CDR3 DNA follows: TGTGCCTGGAGTCGCGGAGGGGAGAATGAGCAGTTCTTC. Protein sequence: CAWSRGGENEQFF. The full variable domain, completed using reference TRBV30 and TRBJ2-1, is SQTIHQWPATLVQPVGSPLSLECTVEGTSNPNLYWYRQAAGRGLQLLFYSVGIGQISSEVPQNLSASRPQDRQFILSSKKLLLSDSGFYLCAWSRGGENEQFFGPGTRLTVL.